Listed below are T cell receptor beta chains from one sample, sequenced in a study of identical twins. Using its own MiXCR run on the 5' RACE reads, TCRdb lists one record per CDR3 protein. This table holds under 1 million distinct CDR3 sequences, around an eighth found once. This sample also belongs to another study, concerning yellow fever vaccine responses in identical twins.

Sample: PBMCs. All receptors come from a woman between 18 and 29 years old in good health. The CDR3 runs from the conserved cysteine through the conserved F or W. Fields, in order: V gene, clone size, J gene, D gene, CDR3 protein, CDR3 DNA. A D gene is named only where the DNA matches it firmly. Some rows mark clone size as missing; the rest say once, few, many or name a class of expanded clone.

V: TRBV6-5
size: -
J: TRBJ2-5
D: -
CDR3: CASSSSAGDVETQYF
DNA: TGTGCCAGCAGTTCCTCGGCAGGGGATGTAGAGACCCAGTACTTC

V: TRBV6-1
size: few
J: TRBJ1-1
D: -
CDR3: CASSRDANTEAFF
DNA: TGTGCCAGCAGCCGCGACGCGAACACTGAAGCTTTCTTT

V: TRBV7-8
size: -
J: TRBJ2-1
D: -
CDR3: CASSLTDALAPSYNEQFF
DNA: TGTGCCAGCAGCCTAACCGACGCCCTAGCGCCTAGTTACAATGAGCAGTTCTTC

V: TRBV11-1
size: -
J: TRBJ2-6
D: -
CDR3: CASSLMEGWRISGANVLTF
DNA: TGTGCCAGCAGCTTAATGGAAGGGTGGCGAATCTCTGGGGCCAACGTCCTGACTTTC

V: TRBV4-2
size: many
J: TRBJ1-2
D: -
CDR3: CASSQDFSKSNYGYTF
DNA: TGTGCCAGCAGCCAAGATTTTTCAAAGTCAAACTATGGCTACACCTTC

V: TRBV24-1
size: few
J: TRBJ2-2
D: TRBD2
CDR3: CATRRLAGVLGELFF
DNA: TGTGCCACCAGAAGACTAGCGGGCGTACTCGGGGAGCTGTTTTTT

V: TRBV12-3/TRBV12-4
size: few
J: TRBJ2-1
D: -
CDR3: CASSPWSEYNEQFF
DNA: TGTGCCAGCAGTCCCTGGAGCGAATACAATGAGCAGTTCTTC

V: TRBV9
size: -
J: TRBJ2-1
D: -
CDR3: CASSAEGLLWDEQFF
DNA: TGTGCCAGCAGCGCCGAAGGACTATTATGGGATGAGCAGTTCTTC

V: TRBV6-2/TRBV6-3
size: many
J: TRBJ1-1
D: TRBD1
CDR3: CASSLTGFTEAFF
DNA: TGTGCCAGCAGTTTGACAGGGTTCACTGAAGCTTTCTTT

V: TRBV11-2
size: few
J: TRBJ1-6
D: -
CDR3: CASSLEPGNNSPLHF
DNA: TGTGCCAGCAGCTTAGAGCCAGGGAATAATTCACCCCTCCACTTT

V: TRBV7-9
size: -
J: TRBJ2-2
D: TRBD1
CDR3: CASSSGQGPTGELFF
DNA: TGTGCCAGCAGCTCCGGACAGGGCCCCACCGGGGAGCTGTTTTTT

V: TRBV12-3/TRBV12-4
size: -
J: TRBJ2-1
D: TRBD2
CDR3: CASSFALAGVSNEQFF
DNA: TGTGCCAGCAGTTTCGCCCTAGCGGGAGTGAGTAATGAGCAGTTCTTC